The rows below give T cell receptor beta chains drawn from one sample of a study of blood T cell repertoires in COVID-19. This table comes from immunoSEQ multiplex PCR, and its TCRdb copy is limited to in-frame clones, with some not included. This sample carries some 100,000 clones, 86% of them seen once, and the ten largest clones take approximately 2.5%. Sequenced: PBMCs or T cells enriched from blood (not recorded which). The receptors were sampled from a woman aged 45-65 years who had recovered from COVID-19. Both conserved end residues are part of each CDR3. The order of the fields is V gene, J gene, CDR3 protein.

>TRBV2|TRBJ1-1
CASKEGTEAFF
>TRBV5-4|TRBJ1-2
CASSPGGGDGYGYTF
>TRBV27|TRBJ2-7
CASSSLDRGPYEQYF
>TRBV10-3|TRBJ1-4
CAISPTGSNEKLFF
>TRBV9|TRBJ2-3
CASSGQNRADTQYF
>TRBV5-6|TRBJ2-2
CASSLPQGENGELFF
>TRBV7-9|TRBJ2-1
CASSFPGQEQFF
>TRBV6-5|TRBJ1-3
CASRAPGGGNTIYF
>TRBV4-1|TRBJ2-3
CASSQEGLAGGFTDTQYF
>TRBV2|TRBJ1-2
CASSVGAQGWNGYTF
>TRBV3-1/TRBV3-2|TRBJ1-4
CASSQSTGNKLFF
>TRBV30|TRBJ1-5
CAWSVRRGWNQPQHF
>TRBV2|TRBJ2-7
CASSAPGLAALSYEQYF
>TRBV5-4|TRBJ1-1
CASSLAGSSTEAFF
>TRBV12-5|TRBJ2-5
CASGPRDRARQETQYF
>TRBV28|TRBJ1-4
CASSKTTGTGTEKLFF
>TRBV18|TRBJ1-5
CASSQTGGDYGQPQHF
>TRBV28|TRBJ1-4
CASSLGNSANEKLFF
>TRBV27|TRBJ1-4
CASSYDRRNEKLFF
>TRBV6-5|TRBJ1-5
CASSYAQGNQPQHF
>TRBV7-8|TRBJ2-5
CASSLEGPGETQYF
>TRBV28|TRBJ1-2
CATYGGDYGYTF
>TRBV28|TRBJ1-5
CASSQGQTNQPQHF
>TRBV5-1|TRBJ2-3
CASSLFRATQGADTQYF
>TRBV27|TRBJ1-2
CASSLSPLANYGYTF
>TRBV3-1/TRBV3-2|TRBJ2-7
CASSQYSSYEQYF
>TRBV7-2|TRBJ1-5
CASSLEGTANQPQHF
>TRBV9|TRBJ2-1
CASSPPGTSGRWNEQFF
>TRBV24-1|TRBJ2-7
CATSESGGLYEQYF
>TRBV10-2|TRBJ2-7
CASTPGLHEQYF
>TRBV19|TRBJ1-1
CASSKLEGAAVLNTEAFF
>TRBV15|TRBJ2-7
CATSSGGAPHEQYF
>TRBV5-6|TRBJ2-5
CASSDVTDRGVETQYF
>TRBV29-1|TRBJ2-5
CSKSSGAETQYF
>TRBV9|TRBJ2-2
CASSVGQTSNTGELFF
>TRBV3-1/TRBV3-2|TRBJ2-1
CASSGVQEQFF
>TRBV9|TRBJ1-6
CASSPQGAGSPLHF
>TRBV5-8|TRBJ2-5
CASSFNSGSRETQYF
>TRBV5-1|TRBJ1-4
CASSLASGYHEKLFF
>TRBV27|TRBJ2-4
CASSFDRVPEVNIQYF
>TRBV30|TRBJ2-5
CAWAPGYDQETQYF
>TRBV6-5|TRBJ1-6
CASTPQALGAPPHF
>TRBV6-5|TRBJ2-1
CASSYSSSNEQFF